This TCR beta chain derives from a study of PD-1 blockade in mismatch repair-deficient tumors. Sequencing used immunoSEQ multiplex PCR; TCRdb keeps in-frame clones, though not all of them. The sample carries 38,000 or so clones, approximately 85% recorded once. The CDR3 has 16 amino acids. J lost 4 bases, V lost 3 bases, and 6 bases had no gene match. Germline lookup yields CDR1 MDHEN and CDR2 SYDVKM. All patients were mismatch repair deficient, assessed by either PCR or immunohistochemistry. The receptor was isolated from an adult with mismatch repair-deficient cancer. Sample: peripheral blood, taken about 80 weeks after starting pembrolizumab. The chain couples TRBV28 to TRBJ1-4, with 9 bases fitting TRBD1. CDR3 DNA: TGTGCCAGCAGTTTGATGACAGGGGGTGATAATGAAAAACTGTTTTTT. Its translation: CASSLMTGGDNEKLFF.